These 26 T cell receptor beta chains originate from one sample sequenced in a study of shared clonotypes between healthy human individuals. Clones were read by immunoSEQ multiplex PCR, and TCRdb kept only the in-frame ones, dropping some. The repertoire includes millions of clones, around 95% of them detected once, and under 0.15% sits in the top ten. The sample comprised naive CD4+ T cells sorted from blood. Subset here: CD45RA+ positively selected. The receptors here all came from a young man in good health.

The rearrangement joins TRBV29-1 to TRBJ2-3; TRBD2 might be the D (7 bases). This CDR3 region has 12 residues. Trimming cost V 3 bases and J 9 bases, with 13 bases left between them. The germline gives CDR1 SQVTM, CDR2 ANQGSEA. CDR3 protein: CSVERGGSTQYF. The CDR3 DNA follows: TGCAGCGTTGAGAGGGGGGGTTCAACGCAGTATTTT.

The chain employs TRBV25-1 and TRBJ2-2, with 7 nucleotides matching TRBD1. Germline V CDR1 and CDR2: MGHDK, SYGVNS. The CDR3 runs to 14 residues. V shed 6 bases and J 1 base; nucleotides not matched to a gene: 2. CDR3 loop: CASSRQGNTGELFF. The CDR3 DNA reads as TGTGCCAGCAGCCGACAGGGGAACACCGGGGAGCTGTTTTTT.

The chain has TRBV18 and TRBJ1-1; 7 nucleotides line up with TRBD1. The CDR3 covers 14 residues. V lost 2 bases, J lost 3 bases, and 3 bases stayed unmatched. CDR1 and CDR2 (germline): KGHSH, LQKENI. The CDR3 sequence is CASSPFQGDTEAFF. The DNA for the CDR3 is TGTGCCAGCTCACCATTTCAGGGGGACACTGAAGCTTTCTTT.

This clone has a single count. The chain recombines TRBV2 with TRBJ2-2, with 9 nucleotides matching TRBD2. J lost 6 bases, V lost 6 bases, and 8 bases had no gene match. Germline lookup yields CDR1 SNHLY and CDR2 FYNNEI. The CDR3 sequence is 15 residues long. The CDR3 spells CASRLAGVSAGELFF. DNA of the CDR3: TGTGCCAGCAGGTTAGCGGGAGTGTCGGCCGGGGAGCTGTTTTTT.

This chain connects TRBV25-1 to TRBJ2-3; D is undetermined. Per the germline V gene, CDR1 is MGHDK and CDR2 is SYGVNS. This CDR3 comprises 17 residues. V gave up 1 base and J gave up 1 base, with 15 bases separating them. The CDR3 reads CASSESVAGGGTDTQYF. The CDR3 DNA reads as TGTGCCAGCAGTGAATCTGTGGCAGGTGGGGGCACAGATACGCAGTATTTT. Looking up the rest from reference TRBV25-1 and TRBJ2-3 gives the full variable domain: EADIYQTPRYLVIGTGKKITLECSQTMGHDKMYWYQQDPGMELHLIHYSYGVNSTEKGDLSSESTVSRIRTEHFPLTLESARPSHTSQYLCASSESVAGGGTDTQYFGPGTRLTVL.

The V and J genes are TRBV21-1 and TRBJ2-5; the table gives TRBD1 as D, unverified against the DNA. TRBV21-1 is a pseudogene locus. The CDR3 is 15 amino acids. CDR3 region: CASTDDAEAGETQYF. Here the CDR3 DNA reads TGTGCCAGCACCGATGACGCAGAAGCAGGCGAGACCCAGTACTTC.

The CDR3 DNA reads as TGTGCCAGCAGCCGGGGACAGGTCCTGGAGGGCTACACCTTC. Translation gives CASSRGQVLEGYTF. V usage is TRBV9 and J usage is TRBJ1-2; 8 bases map to TRBD1. There are 14 residues in the CDR3. Germline lookup yields CDR1 SGDLS and CDR2 YYNGEE. J gave up 8 bases and V 4 bases, and 10 bases lay outside the gene matches.

This clone was counted once. The chain couples TRBV5-1 to TRBJ2-3; D unresolved. The germline gives CDR1 SGHRS, CDR2 YFSETQ. The CDR3 spans 15 residues. V lost 5 bases, J lost 0 bases, and 13 bases lay in between. The CDR3 region is CASRPRLGSTDTQYF. Written as DNA, the CDR3 is TGCGCCAGCAGACCTAGACTGGGAAGCACAGATACGCAGTATTTT.

In the case of this clone: Distinct nucleotide sequences in the sample also encode this CDR3. The chain combines TRBV28 with TRBJ1-6, with D uncertain. The CDR3 loop spans 12 amino acids. The germline CDR1 and CDR2 sequences are MDHEN and SYDVKM. V lost 6 bases to trimming and J lost 7 bases, with 7 bases between them. CDR3 sequence: CASRPPNSPLHF. CDR3 nucleotides: TGTGCCAGCAGGCCCCCAAATTCACCCCTCCACTTT.

The V and J genes are TRBV7-9 and TRBJ1-1; D remains ambiguous. Trimming removed 3 bases from V and 8 bases from J, with 4 bases in between. Germline assignment: CDR1 SEHNR and CDR2 FQNEAQ (reference sequence). CDR3 length: 10 residues. The CDR3 loop is CASSLVEAFF. CDR3 coding DNA: TGTGCCAGCAGCTTGGTGGAAGCTTTCTTT.

The rearrangement links TRBV14 to TRBJ2-1, with 10 bases matching TRBD2. The CDR3 has 15 residues. Germline V gene sequence: CDR1 SGHDN, CDR2 FVKESK. Trimming took 4 bases from V and 6 from J; bases not matched to a gene: 6. DNA for the CDR3: TGTGCCAGCAGCCTGGTGGGACTAGCGAGCAATGAGCAGTTCTTC. Translation: CASSLVGLASNEQFF.

The rearrangement uses TRBV6-4 and TRBJ2-7; the D gene is possibly TRBD1 (6 bases). This CDR3 has 17 amino acids. Trimming took off 8 bases at V and 4 bases at J, with 27 bases between the two ends. Germline CDR1 is MRHNA and CDR2 is SNTAGT. The CDR3 loop is CASVSGHREIKDYEQYF. CDR3 nucleotides: TGTGCCAGCGTTTCTGGGCACAGGGAAATAAAGGATTACGAGCAGTACTTC.

The chain couples TRBV11-3 to TRBJ1-1; D is unclear. Germline V gene data show CDR1 as SGHNT and CDR2 as YENEEA. The CDR3 loop spans 12 amino acids. Between the trimmed V and J ends, which lost 5 bases and 5 bases, there was a span of 9 bases. In DNA, the CDR3 is TGTGCCAGCAGCCCGTCCAGGACTGAAGCTTTCTTT. Protein: CASSPSRTEAFF. Variable domain in full (rest from reference TRBV11-3 and TRBJ1-1): EAGVVQSPRYKIIEKKQPVAFWCNPISGHNTLYWYLQNLGQGPELLIRYENEEAVDDSQLPKDRFSAERLKGVDSTLKIQPAELGDSAVYLCASSPSRTEAFFGQGTRLTVV.

The chain is built from TRBV5-4 and TRBJ1-2; D gene uncertain. Trimming shortened V by 0 bases and J by 8 bases, and 14 bases separated the two germline ends. The CDR3 is 14 amino acids. Germline-derived CDR1 and CDR2 are SGHNT and YYREEE (reference sequence). The CDR3 is CASSLEAGRGGYTF. The DNA of the CDR3 is TGTGCCAGCAGCTTGGAGGCAGGCCGGGGAGGCTACACCTTC.

The sample holds one count of this clone. The chain carries TRBV6-1 and TRBJ2-7; no clear D. Trimming left V 6 bases short and J 4 bases short, with 16 bases between. The germline CDR1 and CDR2 sequences are MNHNS and SASEGT. The CDR3 contains 14 residues. The CDR3 loop is CASSPDPVTYEQYF. CDR3 in DNA: TGTGCCAGCAGCCCGGACCCCGTTACGTACGAGCAGTACTTC.

This sequence joins TRBV18 and TRBJ2-1; D is unclear. Germline V gene sequence: CDR1 KGHSH, CDR2 LQKENI. V lost 6 bases and J 8 bases, leaving 8 bases between the germline ends. The CDR3 is 11 residues long. The CDR3 nucleotides read TGTGCCAGCTCCCGCGAGGATGAGCAGTTCTTC. This encodes CASSREDEQFF.

The chain couples TRBV10-1 to TRBJ2-1; D uncertain. Germline V gene lookup returns CDR1 WNHNN and CDR2 SYGVQD (reference sequence). The CDR3 is 13 amino acids. With 3 bases removed from V and 6 bases from J, the gap between germline ends came to 9 bases. The CDR3 DNA follows: TGCGCCAGCAGTGAAGACGGCCGCAATGAGCAGTTCTTC. This sequence encodes CASSEDGRNEQFF.

The rearrangement links TRBV2 to TRBJ1-3, with a weak D call TRBD1 (5 bases). In germline, CDR1 is SNHLY, CDR2 FYNNEI. CDR3 length: 15 amino acids. With 3 bases removed from V and 0 bases from J, the gap between germline ends came to 9 bases. CDR3 amino acids: CASSDQTASGNTIYF. CDR3 sequence (DNA): TGTGCCAGCAGTGACCAGACAGCCTCTGGAAACACCATATATTTT.

For the CDR3, the DNA is TGTGCCTGGACTCTAGGGCGGGAGCAGTACTTC. It specifies CAWTLGREQYF. The rearrangement links TRBV30 to TRBJ2-7; the D is unclear. Germline-derived CDR1 and CDR2 are GTSNPN and SVGIG (reference sequence). The CDR3 is 11 amino acids. Trimming took 4 bases from V and 7 from J, leaving 11 bases between them.

The rearrangement uses TRBV10-3 and TRBJ2-7; the D gene is possibly TRBD2 (6 bases). The V end lost 5 bases, the J end lost 3 bases, and 17 bases lay between the germline ends. Germline lookup yields CDR1 ENHRY and CDR2 SYGVKD. The CDR3 contains 15 residues. The CDR3 is CAISRSRDSGYEQYF. CDR3 nucleotides: TGTGCCATCAGTCGAAGCCGGGACTCCGGCTACGAGCAGTACTTC.

The chain uses TRBV28 and TRBJ2-5; D unresolved. Per the germline V gene, CDR1 is MDHEN and CDR2 is SYDVKM. The CDR3 loop spans 13 amino acids. Deletions cut 7 bases from V and 9 bases from J, with 18 bases between. The CDR3 reads CASTLQSWESQYF. As DNA, the CDR3 is TGTGCCAGCACCCTTCAGTCGTGGGAATCCCAGTACTTC.

The V call is TRBV7-2, the J call TRBJ1-2; D is unresolved. V lost 2 bases and J 5 bases, leaving 12 bases between the germline ends. This CDR3 has 14 residues. Germline V lookup: CDR1 SGHTA, CDR2 FQGNSA. The CDR3 spells CASSLSGEVYGYTF. The CDR3 coding sequence is TGTGCCAGCAGCTTATCTGGGGAGGTTTATGGCTACACCTTC.

Comments on this clone: The same CDR3 arises from other DNA sequences in this sample as well. The V gene is TRBV30, the J gene TRBJ2-5; D may be TRBD2 (5 bases). This CDR3 comprises 11 residues. V was pared by 2 bases and J by 4 bases, with 5 bases between. The germline V gene has CDR1 GTSNPN and CDR2 SVGIG (reference sequence). The CDR3 reads CAWSLAETQYF. The CDR3 coding sequence is TGTGCCTGGAGTCTAGCAGAGACCCAGTACTTC. Filled out from reference TRBV30 and TRBJ2-5, the complete variable domain reads SQTIHQWPATLVQPVGSPLSLECTVEGTSNPNLYWYRQAAGRGLQLLFYSVGIGQISSEVPQNLSASRPQDRQFILSSKKLLLSDSGFYLCAWSLAETQYFGPGTRLLVL.

This chain uses TRBV10-2 with TRBJ2-5, with TRBD2 matching 12 bases. The CDR3 is 17 residues long. V was pared by 6 bases and J by 5 bases, with 13 bases of the junction left unmatched. Germline V lookup: CDR1 WSHSY, CDR2 SAAADI. CDR3 nucleotide sequence: TGCGCCAGCAGGGGTGAACGGACTAGCGGGATTGTGGAGACCCAGTACTTC. Its translation is CASRGERTSGIVETQYF.

The V and J genes are TRBV29-1 and TRBJ2-1, with 9 bases fitting TRBD2. The germline gives CDR1 SQVTM, CDR2 ANQGSEA. The ends lost 3 bases at V and 9 bases at J; junction bases unmatched: 9. There are 14 residues in the CDR3. The CDR3 nucleotides are TGCAGCGTTGATACGGTAGCGGGAGACGGTGAGCAGTTCTTC. This encodes CSVDTVAGDGEQFF.

The rearrangement links TRBV28 to TRBJ2-7; D gene uncertain. Between the trimmed V and J ends, which lost 7 bases and 0 bases, there was a span of 13 bases. The CDR3 consists of 14 residues. In germline, CDR1 is MDHEN, CDR2 SYDVKM. Written as DNA, the CDR3 is TGTGCCAGCATCCCTGGAGTGAGCTCCTACGAGCAGTACTTC. The encoded protein is CASIPGVSSYEQYF.